This TCR beta chain was identified in a study of shared clonotypes between healthy human individuals. The V gene's germline CDR1 is MDHEN and CDR2 SYDVKM. V was shortened by 2 bases and J by 5 bases, with 13 bases between the two germline ends. There are 14 residues in the CDR3. The data were produced by immunoSEQ multiplex PCR, yet TCRdb's version contains in-frame clones alone and is incomplete. The sample has under 2.5 million clones, just under 95% seen once; the top ten hold 0.3% to 0.45%. Donation came from healthy HIV-negative adults that had no recent acute infections or vaccinations. The source of this sequence is a man aged 18 to 30 in good health. Some clones in this sample may be carry-over from other donors' samples. The rearrangement joins TRBV28 to TRBJ2-7; D is undetermined. Sequencing was performed on naive CD4+ T cells from PBMCs. Subset meaning: CD45RA+ positively selected. In DNA, the CDR3 is TGTGCCAGCAGTTTACCTATCCGCGGAGACGAGCAGTACTTC. Its translation is CASSLPIRGDEQYF. The full variable domain, rest sourced from reference TRBV28 and TRBJ2-7, is DVKVTQSSRYLVKRTGEKVFLECVQDMDHENMFWYRQDPGLGLRLIYFSYDVKMKEKGDIPEGYSVSREKKERFSLILESASTNQTSMYLCASSLPIRGDEQYFGPGTRLTVT.